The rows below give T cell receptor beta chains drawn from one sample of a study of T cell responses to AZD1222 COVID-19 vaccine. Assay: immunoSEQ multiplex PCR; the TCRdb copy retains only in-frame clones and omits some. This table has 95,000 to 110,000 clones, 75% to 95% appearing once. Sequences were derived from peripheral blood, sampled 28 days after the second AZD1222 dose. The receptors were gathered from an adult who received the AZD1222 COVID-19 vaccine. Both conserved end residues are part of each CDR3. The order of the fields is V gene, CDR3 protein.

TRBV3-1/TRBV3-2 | CASSQGAARLGTDTQYF
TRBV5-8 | CASSFREANYGYTF
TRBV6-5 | CASSYSSIANTEAFF
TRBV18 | CASDSLGSGANVLTF
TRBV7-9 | CASTLRGTEAFF
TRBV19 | CASSIGAGGYTF
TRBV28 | CASSLGGQGSYEQYF
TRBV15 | CATSSLRQSRQETQYF
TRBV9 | CASSVEAVSYNEQFF
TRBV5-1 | CASSAALAGGRGEQFF
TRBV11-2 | CASSLVQGGEQYF
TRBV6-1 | CASSEPRRGNEQFF
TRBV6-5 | CASSYLTGGKDTEAFF
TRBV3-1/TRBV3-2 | CASSQDGGREQFF
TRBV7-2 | CASSLGTGNHSPLHF
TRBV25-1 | CASSPGGRSGANVLTF
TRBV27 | CASSLIRSQPPQHF
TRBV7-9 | CASSSWTGQAKNIQYF
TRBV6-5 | CASRGRGAGYGYTF
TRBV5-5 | CASSLEGGSNQPQHF
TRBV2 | CASRDGRGKGTEAFF
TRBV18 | CASSPGGETQYF
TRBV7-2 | CASSSGGSQPQHF
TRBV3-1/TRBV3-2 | CASSHAGNSNQPQHF
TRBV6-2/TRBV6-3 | CASSYPLAGESYEQYF
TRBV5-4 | CASSEGQGAISGYTF
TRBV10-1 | CASSEGAGFVNEQFF
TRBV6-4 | CASSDGTRSAGELFF
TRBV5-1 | CASSLAGARTDTQYF
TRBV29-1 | CSVVLSGTEAFF
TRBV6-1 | CASSDSRSSYNSPLHF
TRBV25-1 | CASSESGHFKSPLHF
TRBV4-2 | CASSQEREKLFF
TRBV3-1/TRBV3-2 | CASSRSLSNQPQHF
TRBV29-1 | CSVASGRRSKDTQYF
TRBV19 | CASSIRQVPDTQYF
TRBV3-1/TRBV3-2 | CASSGLGGTQYF
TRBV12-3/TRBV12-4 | CASRNRWDSPLHF
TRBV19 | CASRTGGTDTQYF
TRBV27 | CASSRGTGGTEAFF
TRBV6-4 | CATSLGFSTDTQYF
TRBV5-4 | CASSLGTSGTNTGELFF
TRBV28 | CASSQGSQPQHF
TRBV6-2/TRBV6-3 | CASSYSDPRDEQFF
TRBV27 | CATYSGNGYTF
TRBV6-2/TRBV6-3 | CASSYDTPAPNTEAFF
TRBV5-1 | CASSLGAGSSYEQYF
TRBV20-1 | CSASKVHEQYF
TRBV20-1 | CSAGPNNEQFF
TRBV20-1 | CSASDRGTFDRSELFF
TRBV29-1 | CSAAPPNTEAFF
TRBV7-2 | CASSSPDRGRSEQYF
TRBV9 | CASSVDKDTQYF
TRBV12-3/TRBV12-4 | CASTTYYEQYF
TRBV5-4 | CASSTNWGSYEQYF
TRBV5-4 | CASRGRGRETQYF
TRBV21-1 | CASSTGQRKGTEAFF
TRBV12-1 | CASSFTSGGVADTQYF
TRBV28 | CASSLRTNYGYTF
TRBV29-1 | CSVQTRNEQYF